Each of the 23 T cell receptor beta chains below was sequenced from the same sample in a study of T-cell reconstitution after alpha-beta-depleted transplantation in children. Using unique molecular identifiers, the investigators prepared the TCRbeta library. TCRdb independently ran MiXCR on the PCR reads; one entry per CDR3 protein. The sample contains more than 550,000 distinct CDR3 sequences, over 9.5% of which appear only once. Sequenced material: PBMCs from the stem cell graft donor, taken from the stem cell graft. These receptors all come from a human donor who donated a stem cell graft to a child with acute myeloid leukemia.

This clonotype was seen more than once but under ten times. The chain couples TRBV9 to TRBJ2-1, with 9 bases matching TRBD2. V dropped 0 bases and J dropped 6; count of bases not matched to a gene: 4. Germline V CDR1 and CDR2: SGDLS, YYNGEE. This CDR3 has 15 residues. CDR3 residues: CASSVDSGLANEQFF. The CDR3 nucleotides are TGTGCCAGCAGCGTAGATTCGGGACTAGCCAATGAGCAGTTCTTC. Filled out from reference TRBV9 and TRBJ2-1, the complete variable domain reads DSGVTQTPKHLITATGQRVTLRCSPRSGDLSVYWYQQSLDQGLQFLIQYYNGEERAKGNILERFSAQQFPDLHSELNLSSLELGDSALYFCASSVDSGLANEQFFGPGTRLTVL.

This clonotype appeared a few times. The J gene is TRBJ2-3, the V gene TRBV9; possibly TRBD1 for D (6 bases). The V gene's germline CDR1 is SGDLS and CDR2 YYNGEE. V was pared by 3 bases and J by 1 base, with 9 bases between. The CDR3 contains 14 residues. CDR3 DNA sequence: TGTGCCAGCAGCGCCCGGACAGGCACAGATACGCAGTATTTT. Translation: CASSARTGTDTQYF.

This clonotype turned up a few times. V usage is TRBV11-2 and J usage is TRBJ1-5; D not certain. The ends were cut back, 3 bases at V and 6 bases at J, with 12 bases in the middle. From germline, CDR1 is SGHAT and CDR2 FQNNGV. The CDR3 sequence is 14 residues long. CDR3 sequence (DNA): TGTGCCAGCAGCTTTTTCGGGGTCGCTCAGCCCCAGCATTTT. Amino acids: CASSFFGVAQPQHF.

The table lists this clonotype with a few counts. This CDR3 is CSARIPGASSYEQYF. The CDR3 coding sequence is TGCAGTGCTAGAATCCCCGGCGCCAGCTCCTACGAGCAGTACTTC. The gene calls are TRBV20-1 and TRBJ2-7; D is undetermined. V lost 2 bases, J lost 0 bases, and 14 bases lay in between. The V gene's germline CDR1 is DFQATT and CDR2 SNEGSKA (reference sequence). The CDR3 runs to 15 residues.

Only a few counts were recorded for this clonotype. The chain links TRBV12-3 or TRBV12-4 to TRBJ2-5; 10 nucleotides agree with TRBD1. V trimming: 6 bases; J trimming: 5 bases; junction bases outside the gene matches: 9. This CDR3 contains 15 residues. CDR3 DNA sequence: TGTGCCAGCAGCCTGGGACAGGGGACTGCGGAGACCCAGTACTTC. Translation gives CASSLGQGTAETQYF.

This clonotype was counted between two and nine times. The chain recombines TRBV12-3 or TRBV12-4 with TRBJ2-1; weak D call: TRBD2 (5 bases). The length of the CDR3 is 13 residues. Trimming pared 6 bases from V and 7 bases from J, leaving 13 bases between. The CDR3 DNA sequence: TGTGCCAGCAGCCCCGGGGAGTCTAATGAGCAGTTCTTC. This encodes CASSPGESNEQFF.

There are a few counts of this clonotype. The J gene is TRBJ1-1, the V gene TRBV6-2 or TRBV6-3; TRBD1 might be the D (5 bases). Germline-derived CDR1 and CDR2 are MNHEY and SVGEGT. The CDR3 length is 15 residues. Trimming stripped 5 bases from V and 0 bases from J, with 13 bases between. CDR3 sequence (DNA): TGTGCCAGCAGTACGCTCAGGGAGGTGAACACTGAAGCTTTCTTT. Translation gives CASSTLREVNTEAFF.

This clonotype was detected a few times. This rearrangement joins TRBV20-1 to TRBJ1-5; D is perhaps TRBD1 (6 bases). The CDR3 length is 14 residues. Germline assignment: CDR1 DFQATT and CDR2 SNEGSKA (reference sequence). Between the trimmed V and J ends, which lost 5 bases and 3 bases, there was a span of 14 bases. CDR3 sequence (DNA): TGCAGTGCTGGGGGGACATTACACAATCAGCCCCAGCATTTT. Its translation: CSAGGTLHNQPQHF.

This clonotype was seen only a few times. The chain recombines TRBV29-1 with TRBJ2-4; D could derive from TRBD1 or TRBD2 (5 bases each). This CDR3 spans 14 amino acids. Germline CDR1 SQVTM, CDR2 ANQGSEA. V lost 5 bases, J lost 1 base, and 12 bases lay in between. The CDR3 sequence is CSVRGTLAKNIQYF. The CDR3, as DNA: TGCAGCGTTCGAGGGACGCTGGCCAAAAACATTCAGTACTTC.

The gene calls are TRBV4-3 and TRBJ2-1, with TRBD2 matching 7 bases. The CDR3 is 17 residues long. CDR1 and CDR2 from the germline V gene are LGHNA and YSLEER. J gave up 4 bases and V 4 bases, and 13 bases lay outside the gene matches. The CDR3 nucleotides read TGCGCCAGCAGCCCCCGCCTAAGCGGGATATCGTACAATGAGCAGTTCTTC. This translates into CASSPRLSGISYNEQFF.

This clonotype has at least ten counts. The junction departs from germline at one end; a sequencing error may be responsible. The CDR3 is CASSLPSGAYNDQFF. CDR3 nucleotides: TGCGCCAGCAGCTTGCCGAGCGGGGCATACAATGATCAGTTCTTC. The chain carries TRBV5-1 and TRBJ2-1; TRBD2 matches 7 bases. The CDR3 spans 15 residues. Germline assignment: CDR1 SGHRS and CDR2 YFSETQ.

In nucleotides, the CDR3 is TGTGCCAGCAGCTTCGGGAGGGGCGGGTTGGCTTTCTTT. It encodes CASSFGRGGLAFF. The rearrangement joins TRBV6-2 or TRBV6-3 to TRBJ1-1, with a weak D call TRBD1 (5 bases). The length of the CDR3 is 13 residues. V lost 6 bases to trimming and J lost 11 bases, with 19 bases between them. Looked up from germline, CDR1 is MNHEY and CDR2 is SVGEGT.

There are a few counts of this clonotype. The V and J genes are TRBV28 and TRBJ1-2, with 7 bases identical to TRBD1. The CDR3 is 14 amino acids. Germline V gives CDR1 MDHEN, CDR2 SYDVKM. V shed 2 bases and J 8 bases; nucleotides not matched to a gene: 8. CDR3 bases: TGTGCCAGCAGTTTAACCGGGACAGCGACCGGCTACACCTTC. Translating it yields CASSLTGTATGYTF.

This clonotype was detected a few times. CDR3 residues: CASMKLLAPEQFF. The CDR3 bases are TGTGCCAGCATGAAGCTCCTCGCTCCTGAGCAGTTCTTC. The chain links TRBV12-3 or TRBV12-4 to TRBJ2-1; D is unresolved. V shed 7 bases and J shed 9 bases, with 16 bases lying between them. The CDR3 is made up of 13 amino acids.

The chain joins TRBV20-1 to TRBJ2-3; D uncertain. This CDR3 has 15 residues. Trimming took 2 bases from V and 2 from J, leaving 14 bases between them. The V gene's germline CDR1 is DFQATT and CDR2 SNEGSKA (reference sequence). CDR3 loop: CSARMTPRTTDTQYF. The CDR3 bases are TGCAGTGCTAGAATGACTCCGAGAACCACAGATACGCAGTATTTT.

This clonotype was seen a handful of times. Mismatch with germline at one junction end may stem from a read error. The gene calls are TRBV6-5 and TRBJ2-2, with 8 positions matching TRBD2. Germline loops: CDR1 MNHEY, CDR2 SVGAGI. CDR3 length equals 14 residues. The CDR3 reads CASNYGRAPGELFF. The CDR3 DNA is TGTGCCAGCAATTACGGGAGGGCACCCGGGGAGCTGTTTTTT.

V usage is TRBV20-1 and J usage is TRBJ2-5, with 7 bases matching TRBD1. Unmatched junction bases numbered 2, after V lost 3 bases and J lost 1 base. Germline CDR1 reads DFQATT; CDR2 reads SNEGSKA (reference sequence). The CDR3 has 13 residues. The CDR3 DNA is TGCAGTGCTAGGGGACAGCCCCAAGAGACCCAGTACTTC. Its translation: CSARGQPQETQYF.

The table lists this clonotype with many counts. The chain couples TRBV20-1 to TRBJ2-1, with D unclear. The ends were cut back, 6 bases at V and 1 base at J, with 13 bases in the middle. This CDR3 spans 14 amino acids. The V gene's germline CDR1 is DFQATT and CDR2 SNEGSKA (reference sequence). The DNA of the CDR3 is TGCAGTGCCATACCGGGCCCTTCCTACAATGAGCAGTTCTTC. Its translation: CSAIPGPSYNEQFF.

Notes on this clonotype: Sequence at one end of the junction differs from germline and may be a read error. The chain couples TRBV7-9 to TRBJ2-7; possibly TRBD1 for D (6 bases). The CDR3 spans 16 residues. From germline, CDR1 is SEHNR and CDR2 FQNEAQ (reference sequence). CDR3 coding DNA: TGTGCCAGCAGCCCAGGGGACCTTGTCGGTACTTACGGGCAGTACTTC. It codes for CASSPGDLVGTYGQYF.

The table lists this clonotype with many counts. V is TRBV3-1 and J is TRBJ2-3, with D tentatively TRBD1 (6 bases). The CDR3 length is 16 residues. CDR1 LGHDT and CDR2 YNNKEL come from the germline V gene (reference sequence). The germline V and J ends were trimmed by 3 bases and 0 bases, with 13 bases remaining between them. The CDR3 protein is CASSQVLRGSTDTQYF. The CDR3 nucleotides read TGTGCCAGCAGCCAGGTCCTCAGGGGTAGCACAGATACGCAGTATTTT.

This chain joins TRBV20-1 and TRBJ2-3; 7 bases align to TRBD1. The CDR3 contains 12 residues. V dropped 5 bases and J dropped 8; count of bases not matched to a gene: 7. Germline V gene data show CDR1 as DFQATT and CDR2 as SNEGSKA (reference sequence). CDR3 DNA: TGCAGTGCTCGATTACAGGGGAGTACGCAGTATTTT. It specifies CSARLQGSTQYF.

The chain carries TRBV9 and TRBJ2-3; D remains unclear. Germline V gene data show CDR1 as SGDLS and CDR2 as YYNGEE. Trimming left V 0 bases short and J 4 bases short, with 9 bases between. There are 14 residues in the CDR3. The CDR3 loop is CASSVGLMADTQYF. The DNA of the CDR3 is TGTGCCAGCAGCGTAGGTCTAATGGCAGATACGCAGTATTTT.

This chain joins TRBV25-1 and TRBJ2-7; maybe TRBD2 (5 bases). Germline V gene sequence: CDR1 MGHDK, CDR2 SYGVNS. CDR3 length: 16 amino acids. Trimming pared 6 bases from V and 2 bases from J, leaving 20 bases between. In DNA form, the CDR3 reads TGTGCCAGCAGCGCTCTCGGACTTACCGCTGCCTACGAGCAGTACTTC. Translation: CASSALGLTAAYEQYF.